The T cell receptor beta chain described here comes from a study of T cell responses to AZD1222 COVID-19 vaccine. Assay: immunoSEQ multiplex PCR; the TCRdb copy retains only in-frame clones and omits some. This sample has approximately 140,000 clones; 92% occur once, and the top ten carry over 4%. Germline CDR1 is MNHEY and CDR2 is SVGAGI. This CDR3 contains 15 residues. V was cut by 0 bases and J by 10 bases, with 13 bases left in between. This receptor was identified in an adult who received the AZD1222 COVID-19 vaccine. This specimen consisted of peripheral blood, obtained 28 days after the second AZD1222 dose. J is TRBJ1-6 and V is TRBV6-5; D gene uncertain. The CDR3 region is CASSYSLNDQSPLHF. Here the CDR3 DNA reads TGTGCCAGCAGTTACTCCCTGAACGATCAATCACCCCTCCACTTT.